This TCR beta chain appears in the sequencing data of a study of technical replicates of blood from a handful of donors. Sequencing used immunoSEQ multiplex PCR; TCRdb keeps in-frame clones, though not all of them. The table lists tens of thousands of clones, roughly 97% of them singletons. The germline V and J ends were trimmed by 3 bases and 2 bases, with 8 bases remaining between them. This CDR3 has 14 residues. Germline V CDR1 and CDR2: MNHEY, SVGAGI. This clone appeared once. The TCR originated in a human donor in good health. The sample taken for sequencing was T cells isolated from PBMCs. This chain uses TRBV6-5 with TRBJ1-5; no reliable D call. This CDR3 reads CASSYAEGNQPQHF. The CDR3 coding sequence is TGTGCCAGCAGTTATGCGGAGGGCAATCAGCCCCAGCATTTT.